Below, 5 T cell receptor beta chains from the same sample are listed, as sequenced in a study of sequential checkpoint blockade in melanoma. The treatment denotes: randomized to nivolumab then ipilimumab (arm A) or the reverse (arm B). Some clones are missing from TCRdb's copy, which holds only in-frame ones; the method was immunoSEQ multiplex PCR. The sample has 9,500 to 15,000 clones, 70% to 85% seen once. The sequencing here drew on CD8+ T cells sorted from blood (inferred from file names), taken from a patient given nivolumab and ipilimumab in sequence. All receptors come from a human donor with melanoma.

This chain links TRBV28 with TRBJ2-5; perhaps TRBD1 as D (6 bases). V lost 6 bases to trimming and J lost 5 bases, with 25 bases between them. The length of the CDR3 is 17 residues. Germline assignment: CDR1 MDHEN and CDR2 SYDVKM. The CDR3 spells CASSNPQGTANVETQYF. In nucleotides, the CDR3 is TGTGCCAGCAGCAACCCTCAGGGGACCGCGAATGTGGAGACCCAGTACTTC.

This chain uses TRBV28 with TRBJ2-7, with 12 bases that match TRBD2. The CDR3 extends over 16 amino acids. Germline CDR1 MDHEN, CDR2 SYDVKM. J lost 5 bases, V lost 5 bases, and 10 bases had no gene match. CDR3 protein: CASSPPLAGGPHEQYF. CDR3 coding DNA: TGTGCCAGCAGTCCCCCGCTAGCGGGAGGGCCCCACGAGCAGTACTTC.

CDR3 residues: CASSQDAGTGVEKLFF. The CDR3, as DNA: TGTGCCAGCAGCCAAGATGCCGGGACAGGGGTTGAAAAACTGTTTTTT. The chain is built from TRBV4-2 and TRBJ1-4, with 10 nucleotides matching TRBD1. V was pared by 0 bases and J by 7 bases, with 5 bases of the junction left unmatched. The CDR3 length is 16 residues. Per the germline V gene, CDR1 is LGHNA and CDR2 is YNFKEQ.

The J gene is TRBJ1-1, the V gene TRBV19, with a weak D call TRBD1 (6 bases). Trimming pared 6 bases from V and 1 base from J, leaving 9 bases between. Germline V CDR1 and CDR2: LNHDA, SQIVND (reference sequence). The length of the CDR3 is 13 residues. The CDR3 bases are TGTGCCAGTAGGTGGACAGCGAACACTGAAGCTTTCTTT. It specifies CASRWTANTEAFF.

The J gene is TRBJ2-2, the V gene TRBV2, with D unresolved. The CDR3 spans 14 residues. Trimming cost V 1 base and J 5 bases, with 8 bases left between them. Germline CDR1 SNHLY, CDR2 FYNNEI. The CDR3 nucleotides are TGTGCCAGCAGTGAAGGTCTGGAGACCGGGGAGCTGTTTTTT. It codes for CASSEGLETGELFF.